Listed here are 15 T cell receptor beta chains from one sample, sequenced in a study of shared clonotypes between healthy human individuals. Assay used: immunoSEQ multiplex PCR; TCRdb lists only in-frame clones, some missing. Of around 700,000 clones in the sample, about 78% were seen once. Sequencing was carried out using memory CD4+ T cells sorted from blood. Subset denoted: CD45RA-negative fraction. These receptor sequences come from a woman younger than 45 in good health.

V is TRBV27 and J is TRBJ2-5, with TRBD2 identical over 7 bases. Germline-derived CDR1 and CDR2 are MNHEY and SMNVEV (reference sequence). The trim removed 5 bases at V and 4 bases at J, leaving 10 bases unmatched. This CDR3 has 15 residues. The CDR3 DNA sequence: TGTGCCAGCAGTGGGGTAGTTGGCGGGGGAGAGACCCAGTACTTC. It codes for CASSGVVGGGETQYF.

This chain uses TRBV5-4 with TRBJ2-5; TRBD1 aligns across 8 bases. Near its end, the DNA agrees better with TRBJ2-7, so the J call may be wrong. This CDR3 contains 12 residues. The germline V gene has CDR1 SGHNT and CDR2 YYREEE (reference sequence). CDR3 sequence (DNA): TGTGCCAGCACCGCGACAGGGGTCGAGCAGTACTTC. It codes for CASTATGVEQYF.

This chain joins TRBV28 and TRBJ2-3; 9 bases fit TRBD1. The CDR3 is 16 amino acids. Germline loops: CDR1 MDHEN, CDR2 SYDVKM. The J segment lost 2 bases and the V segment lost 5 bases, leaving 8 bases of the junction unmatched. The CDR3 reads CASSDVRTGVTDTQYF. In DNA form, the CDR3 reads TGTGCCAGCAGTGACGTAAGGACAGGGGTCACAGATACGCAGTATTTT. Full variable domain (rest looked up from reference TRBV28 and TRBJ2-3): DVKVTQSSRYLVKRTGEKVFLECVQDMDHENMFWYRQDPGLGLRLIYFSYDVKMKEKGDIPEGYSVSREKKERFSLILESASTNQTSMYLCASSDVRTGVTDTQYFGPGTRLTVL.

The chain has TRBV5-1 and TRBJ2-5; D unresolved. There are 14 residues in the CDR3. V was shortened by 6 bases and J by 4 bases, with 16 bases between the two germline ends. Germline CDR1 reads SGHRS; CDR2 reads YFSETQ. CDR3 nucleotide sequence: TGCGCCAGCACCCCAAGTCGCGAGTTAGAGACCCAGTACTTC. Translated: CASTPSRELETQYF. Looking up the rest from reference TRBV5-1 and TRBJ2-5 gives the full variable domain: KAGVTQTPRYLIKTRGQQVTLSCSPISGHRSVSWYQQTPGQGLQFLFEYFSETQRNKGNFPGRFSGRQFSNSRSEMNVSTLELGDSALYLCASTPSRELETQYFGPGTRLLVL.

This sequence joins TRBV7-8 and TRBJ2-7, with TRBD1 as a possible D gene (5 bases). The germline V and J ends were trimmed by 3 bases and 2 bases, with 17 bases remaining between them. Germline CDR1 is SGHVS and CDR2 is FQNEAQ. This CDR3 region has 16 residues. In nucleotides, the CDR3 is TGTGCCAGCAGCTTTTACGACAGTTCCCTGACCTACGAGCAGTACTTC. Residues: CASSFYDSSLTYEQYF.

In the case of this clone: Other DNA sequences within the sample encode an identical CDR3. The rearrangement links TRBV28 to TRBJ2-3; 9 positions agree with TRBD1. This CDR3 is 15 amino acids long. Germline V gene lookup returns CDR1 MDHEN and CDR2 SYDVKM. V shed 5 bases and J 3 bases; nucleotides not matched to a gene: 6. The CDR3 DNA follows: TGTGCCAGCAGTAGGACAGGGGACTTGACAGATACGCAGTATTTT. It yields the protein CASSRTGDLTDTQYF.

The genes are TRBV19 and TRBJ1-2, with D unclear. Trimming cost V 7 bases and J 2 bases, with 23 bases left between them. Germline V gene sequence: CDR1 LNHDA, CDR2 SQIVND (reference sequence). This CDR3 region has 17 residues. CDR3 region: CASIGSRARISNYGYTF. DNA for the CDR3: TGTGCCAGTATTGGATCGAGGGCGCGAATATCCAACTATGGCTACACCTTC. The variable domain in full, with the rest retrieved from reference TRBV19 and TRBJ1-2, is DGGITQSPKYLFRKEGQNVTLSCEQNLNHDAMYWYRQDPGQGLRLIYYSQIVNDFQKGDIAEGYSVSREKKESFPLTVTSAQKNPTAFYLCASIGSRARISNYGYTFGSGTRLTVV.

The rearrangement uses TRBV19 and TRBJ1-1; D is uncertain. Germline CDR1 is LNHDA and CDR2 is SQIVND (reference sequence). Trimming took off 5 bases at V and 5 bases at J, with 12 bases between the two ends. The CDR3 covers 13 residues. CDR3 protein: CASSPLGRTEAFF. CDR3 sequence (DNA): TGTGCCAGTAGTCCCCTGGGGAGGACTGAAGCTTTCTTT.

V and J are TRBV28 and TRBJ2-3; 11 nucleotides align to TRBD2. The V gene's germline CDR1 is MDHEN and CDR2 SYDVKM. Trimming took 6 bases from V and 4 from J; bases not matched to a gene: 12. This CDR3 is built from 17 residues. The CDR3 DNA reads TGTGCCAGCAGGCCCACTAGCGGGAGTGTTGTAGCAGATACGCAGTATTTT. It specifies CASRPTSGSVVADTQYF.

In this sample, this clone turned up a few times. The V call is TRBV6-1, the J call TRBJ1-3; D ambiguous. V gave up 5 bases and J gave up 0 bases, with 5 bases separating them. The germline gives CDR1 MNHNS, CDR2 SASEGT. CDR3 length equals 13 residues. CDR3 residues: CASSIFSGNTIYF. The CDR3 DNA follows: TGTGCCAGCAGTATATTCTCTGGAAACACCATATATTTT.

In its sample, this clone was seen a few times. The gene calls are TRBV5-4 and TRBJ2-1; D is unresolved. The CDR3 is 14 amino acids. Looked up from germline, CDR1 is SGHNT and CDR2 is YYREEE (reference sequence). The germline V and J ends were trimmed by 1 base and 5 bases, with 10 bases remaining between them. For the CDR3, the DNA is TGTGCCAGCAGCTTGAGGCGCCAGGACAATGAGCAGTTCTTC. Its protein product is CASSLRRQDNEQFF.

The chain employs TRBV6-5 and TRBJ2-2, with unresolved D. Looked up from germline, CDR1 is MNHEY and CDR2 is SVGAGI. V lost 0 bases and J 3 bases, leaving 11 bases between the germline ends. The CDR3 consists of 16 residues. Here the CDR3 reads CASSYSPHPDTGELFF. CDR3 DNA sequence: TGTGCCAGCAGTTACTCCCCTCATCCGGACACCGGGGAGCTGTTTTTT.

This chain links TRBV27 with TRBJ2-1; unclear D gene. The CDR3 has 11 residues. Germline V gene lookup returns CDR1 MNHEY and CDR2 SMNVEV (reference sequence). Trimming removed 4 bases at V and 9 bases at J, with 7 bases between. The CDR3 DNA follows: TGTGCCAGCAGTTCAGGCGCTGAGCAGTTCTTC. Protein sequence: CASSSGAEQFF.

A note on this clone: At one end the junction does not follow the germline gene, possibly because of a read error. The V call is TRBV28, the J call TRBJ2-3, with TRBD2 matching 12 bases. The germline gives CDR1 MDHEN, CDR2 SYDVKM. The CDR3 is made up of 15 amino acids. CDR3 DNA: TGTGCCAGCAGTCTGACTAGCGGGAGCAGAGATACGCAGTATTTT. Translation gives CASSLTSGSRDTQYF.

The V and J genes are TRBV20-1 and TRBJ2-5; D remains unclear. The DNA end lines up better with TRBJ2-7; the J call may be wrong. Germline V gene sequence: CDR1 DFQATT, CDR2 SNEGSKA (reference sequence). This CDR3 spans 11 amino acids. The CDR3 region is CSASSDYEQYF. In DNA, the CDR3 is TGCAGTGCTAGCTCGGACTACGAGCAGTACTTC.